Included here is one TCR beta chain sequence, with context. The CDR3 extends over 12 amino acids. Trimming shortened V by 3 bases and J by 4 bases, and 7 bases separated the two germline ends. This specimen comes from a study of blood T cell repertoires in COVID-19. In the authors' methods: The assay estimated nucleated cells by amplifying reference gene primers. Assay: immunoSEQ multiplex PCR; the TCRdb copy retains only in-frame clones and omits some. For V, J and clone size, that table is used; D and trimming come from the DNA. This table has about 280,000 clones, around 85% appearing once. The J gene is TRBJ2-7, the V gene TRBV12-3 or TRBV12-4; a possible D gene is TRBD2 (5 bases). The sample comprised PBMCs or T cells enriched from blood (not recorded which). This clonotype originated in a woman aged 45-60 years who had recovered from COVID-19. CDR3 region: CASSFGGYEQYF. The DNA for the CDR3 is TGTGCCAGCAGTTTCGGCGGGTACGAGCAGTACTTC.